This TCR beta chain was sequenced during a study of cytomegalovirus exposure and HLA in healthy donors. Study results and limitations: Rarity marked most TCR sequences, yet some public TCRs occurred in many donors.

In germline, CDR1 is SEHNR, CDR2 FQNEAQ (reference sequence). The CDR3 is made up of 14 amino acids. Trimming took 5 bases from V and 4 from J; bases not matched to a gene: 7. PCR used 60 Vbeta primers and 13 Jbeta primers. Produced via immunoSEQ multiplex PCR; TCRdb's table is partial and in-frame only. The data contain tens of thousands of clones, around 86% of them singletons. Notes on this clone: Its antigen is not identified.

The V and J genes are TRBV7-9 and TRBJ2-7; 8 positions agree with TRBD1. The sequenced material came from PBMCs. The clonotype originates from a female donor in good health and CMV-seronegative. The CDR3 coding sequence is TGTGCCAGCAGCCCCAGGACAGGGACTTACGAGCAGTACTTC. Translated: CASSPRTGTYEQYF.